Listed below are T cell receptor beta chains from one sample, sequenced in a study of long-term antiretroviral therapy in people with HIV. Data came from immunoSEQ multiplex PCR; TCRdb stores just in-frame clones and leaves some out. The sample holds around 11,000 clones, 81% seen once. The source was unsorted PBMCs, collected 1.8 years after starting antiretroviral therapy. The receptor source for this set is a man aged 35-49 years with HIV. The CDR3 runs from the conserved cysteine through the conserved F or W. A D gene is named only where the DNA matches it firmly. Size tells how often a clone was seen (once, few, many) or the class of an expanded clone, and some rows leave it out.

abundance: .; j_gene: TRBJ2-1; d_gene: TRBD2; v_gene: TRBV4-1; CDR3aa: CASSPLAGVSEQFF; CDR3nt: TGCGCCAGCAGCCCCCTAGCGGGAGTTAGTGAGCAGTTCTTC
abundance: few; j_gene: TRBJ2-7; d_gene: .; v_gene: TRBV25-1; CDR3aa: CASRGGYRGYEQYF; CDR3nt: TGTGCCAGCAGGGGGGGTTACAGGGGCTACGAGCAGTACTTC
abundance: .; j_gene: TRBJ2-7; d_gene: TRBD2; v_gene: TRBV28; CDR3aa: CASTPSGRWYEQYF; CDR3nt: TGTGCCAGTACGCCGAGCGGGAGGTGGTACGAGCAGTACTTC
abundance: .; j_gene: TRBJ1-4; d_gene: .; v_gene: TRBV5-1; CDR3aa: CASSGGQINEKLFF; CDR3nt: TGCGCCAGCAGCGGGGGACAAATTAATGAAAAACTGTTTTTT
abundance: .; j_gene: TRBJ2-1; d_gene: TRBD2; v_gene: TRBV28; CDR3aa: CASSLWGGRSHEQFF; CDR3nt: TGTGCCAGCAGTTTATGGGGCGGGAGATCCCATGAGCAGTTCTTC
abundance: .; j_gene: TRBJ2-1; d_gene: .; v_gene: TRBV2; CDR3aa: CASSRSSSSYNEQFF; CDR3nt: TGTGCCAGCAGTCGGTCCTCGAGCTCCTACAATGAGCAGTTCTTC
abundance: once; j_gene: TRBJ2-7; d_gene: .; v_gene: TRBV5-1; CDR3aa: CASSLLRGYEQYF; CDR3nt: TGCGCCAGCAGCCTACTCAGGGGCTACGAGCAGTACTTC
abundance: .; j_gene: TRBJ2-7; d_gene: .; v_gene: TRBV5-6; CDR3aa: CASSSGGGGRIYEQYF; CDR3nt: TGTGCCAGCAGCTCCGGAGGGGGCGGGAGAATCTACGAGCAGTACTTC
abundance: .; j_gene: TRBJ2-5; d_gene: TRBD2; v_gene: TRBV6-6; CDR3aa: CASRSSSGVETQYF; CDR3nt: TGTGCCAGCAGGAGTTCTAGCGGGGTAGAGACCCAGTACTTC
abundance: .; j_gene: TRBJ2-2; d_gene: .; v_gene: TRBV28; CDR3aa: CASTPWVGIGGTGELFF; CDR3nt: TGTGCCAGCACCCCATGGGTGGGAATCGGAGGCACCGGGGAGCTGTTTTTT
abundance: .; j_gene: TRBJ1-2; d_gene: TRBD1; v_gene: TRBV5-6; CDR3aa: CASSVRTGRLYGYTF; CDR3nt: TGTGCCAGCAGCGTACGGACAGGGCGTCTCTATGGCTACACCTTC
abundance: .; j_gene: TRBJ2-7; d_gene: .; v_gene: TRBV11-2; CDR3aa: CASTGHLYEQYF; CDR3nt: TGTGCCAGCACGGGACATTTATACGAGCAGTACTTC
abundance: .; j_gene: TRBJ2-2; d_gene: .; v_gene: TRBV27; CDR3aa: CASRENTGELFF; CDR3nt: TGTGCCAGCAGGGAAAACACCGGGGAGCTGTTTTTT
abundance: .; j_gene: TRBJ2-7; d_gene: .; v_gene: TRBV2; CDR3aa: CASRDSNHEQYF; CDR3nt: TGTGCCAGCCGGGACTCTAACCACGAGCAGTACTTC
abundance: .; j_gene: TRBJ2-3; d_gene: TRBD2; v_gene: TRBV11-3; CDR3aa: CASSRSGSTDTQYF; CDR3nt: TGTGCCAGCAGCCGTAGCGGGAGCACAGATACGCAGTATTTT
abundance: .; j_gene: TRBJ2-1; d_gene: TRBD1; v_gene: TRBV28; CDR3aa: CASRNRGGQGVYNEQFF; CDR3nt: TGTGCCAGCAGAAATAGAGGAGGACAGGGTGTCTACAATGAGCAGTTCTTC
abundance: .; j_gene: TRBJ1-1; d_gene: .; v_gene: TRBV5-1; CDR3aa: CASSLGGGMNTEAFF; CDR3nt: TGCGCCAGCAGCTTGGGGGGCGGCATGAACACTGAAGCTTTCTTT
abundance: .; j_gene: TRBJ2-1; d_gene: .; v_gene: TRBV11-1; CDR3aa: CASSLARRSNEQFF; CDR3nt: TGTGCCAGCAGCTTAGCGCGCAGATCCAATGAGCAGTTCTTC
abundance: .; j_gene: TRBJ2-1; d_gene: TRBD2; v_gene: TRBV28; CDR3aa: CASRLAHEQFF; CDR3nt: TGTGCCAGTCGACTAGCCCATGAGCAGTTCTTC
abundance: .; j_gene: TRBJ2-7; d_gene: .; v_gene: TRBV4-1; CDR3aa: CASSLIPFRGSSYEQYF; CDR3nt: TGCGCCAGCAGCTTAATCCCATTTCGAGGGAGCTCCTACGAGCAGTACTTC